This T cell receptor beta chain was obtained from a study of T cell responses to AZD1222 COVID-19 vaccine. Method: immunoSEQ multiplex PCR; TCRdb's copy keeps in-frame clones and lacks some. The sample holds some 170,000 clones, around 90% seen once. The CDR3 totals 13 residues. The germline CDR1 and CDR2 sequences are MNHEY and SVGAGI. V lost 6 bases and J lost 10; bases outside the gene matches: 9. Study-wide points: Only after the peak T cell response were repertoires sampled. At baseline, just five to seven AZD1222 recipients tested seropositive. Among spike-specific TCRs, nearly half reportedly target unmutated variant regions.

In the case of this clone: Its target is not known.

This chain uses TRBV6-5 with TRBJ1-1; TRBD1 aligns across 9 bases. The input for sequencing was peripheral blood, taken on day 0 of AZD1222 vaccination. The TCR originated in an adult in good health. This CDR3 is CASSTDRGTLAFF. The CDR3, as DNA: TGTGCCAGCAGCACGGACAGGGGTACTTTAGCTTTCTTT.